The present T cell receptor beta chain was sequenced within a study of cytomegalovirus exposure and HLA in healthy donors. Study-wide findings and caveats: The tendency of first-cohort TCR clusters to co-occur in the roughly 130 validation repertoires emerged from a later analysis. Whilst most TCR sequences proved rare, a subset of public TCRs occurred across many donors. The classifier, whose performance was assessed in both the original and validation cohorts, reportedly diagnosed cytomegalovirus status with high specificity and sensitivity. Confirmation was obtained in vitro that a few CMV-associated chains are specific for CMV antigens.

TCRdb's copy holds only in-frame clones and misses some; the assay was immunoSEQ multiplex PCR. The table lists about 150,000 clones, roughly 86% of them singletons. This clone was picked up a small number of times. Its antigen is unknown. This CDR3 has 15 amino acids. Germline V gene data show CDR1 as SGHVS and CDR2 as FQNEAQ. V lost 4 bases to trimming and J lost 7 bases, with 17 bases between them. This sequence originates from a human donor in good health. The sequenced sample consisted of PBMCs. The chain links TRBV7-8 to TRBJ1-5, with a tentative D call TRBD1 (6 bases). Here the CDR3 reads CASSSQPGHQQPQHF. The CDR3 coding sequence is TGTGCCAGCAGCTCCCAGCCGGGACACCAGCAGCCCCAGCATTTT.